The T cell receptor (beta chain) described here comes from a study of blood T cells in healthy people across ages. For the second PCR, which ran for 7 to 11 cycles, a sample-barcoded 5' primer and a J-beta primer mix were used. TCRdb reanalysed the 5' RACE reads using MiXCR and keeps one entry per CDR3 protein. The data hold some 730,000 distinct CDR3 sequences, with roughly 20% observed a single time. V lost 6 bases and J lost 5; bases outside the gene matches: 14. Germline CDR1 and CDR2: DFQATT and SNEGSKA (reference sequence). The CDR3 has 15 amino acids. Only a few counts were recorded for this clonotype.

This TCR was sampled from a man between 65 and 79 years old in good health. The sample taken for sequencing was blood. The genes are TRBV20-1 and TRBJ2-5; the match to TRBD1 covers 8 bases. CDR3 sequence: CSARSTGEVWETQYF. Written as DNA, the CDR3 is TGCAGTGCCAGATCGACAGGGGAGGTTTGGGAGACCCAGTACTTC.